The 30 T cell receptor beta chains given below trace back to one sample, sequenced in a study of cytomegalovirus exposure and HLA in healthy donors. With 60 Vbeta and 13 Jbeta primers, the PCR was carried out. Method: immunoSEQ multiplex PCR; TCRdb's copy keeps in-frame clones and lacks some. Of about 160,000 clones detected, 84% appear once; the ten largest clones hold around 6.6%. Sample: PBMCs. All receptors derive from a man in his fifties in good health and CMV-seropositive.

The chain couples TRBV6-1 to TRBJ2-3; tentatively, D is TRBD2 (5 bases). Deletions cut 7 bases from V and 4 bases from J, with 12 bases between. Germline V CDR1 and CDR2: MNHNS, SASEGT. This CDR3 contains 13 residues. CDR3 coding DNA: TGTGCCAGCATACTAGACAAGGCAGATACGCAGTATTTT. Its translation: CASILDKADTQYF.

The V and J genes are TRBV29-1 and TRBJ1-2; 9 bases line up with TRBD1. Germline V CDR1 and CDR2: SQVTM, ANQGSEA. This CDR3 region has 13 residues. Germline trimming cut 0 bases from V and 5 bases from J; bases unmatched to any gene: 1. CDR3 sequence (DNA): TGCAGCGTTGAAGAAGGGACAGGGTATGGCTACACCTTC. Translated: CSVEEGTGYGYTF.

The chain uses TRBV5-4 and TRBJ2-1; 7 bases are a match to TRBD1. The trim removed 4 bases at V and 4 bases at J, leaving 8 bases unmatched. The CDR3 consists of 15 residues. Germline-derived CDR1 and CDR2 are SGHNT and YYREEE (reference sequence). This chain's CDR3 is CASSPPGQVYNEQFF. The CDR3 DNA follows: TGTGCCAGCAGCCCCCCCGGACAGGTTTACAATGAGCAGTTCTTC.

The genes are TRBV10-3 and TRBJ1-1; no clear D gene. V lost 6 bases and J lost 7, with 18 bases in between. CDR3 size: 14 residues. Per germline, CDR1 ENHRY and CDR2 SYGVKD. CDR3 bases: TGTGCCATCAGGGCAGCGGACTCGCCCGTTGAAGCTTTCTTT. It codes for CAIRAADSPVEAFF.

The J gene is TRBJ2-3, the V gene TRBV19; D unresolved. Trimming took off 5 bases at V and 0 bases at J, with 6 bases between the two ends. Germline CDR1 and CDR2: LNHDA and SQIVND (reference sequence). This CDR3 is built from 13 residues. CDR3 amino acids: CASSGSSTDTQYF. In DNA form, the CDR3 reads TGTGCCAGTAGTGGCTCTAGCACAGATACGCAGTATTTT. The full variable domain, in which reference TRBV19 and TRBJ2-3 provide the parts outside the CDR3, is DGGITQSPKYLFRKEGQNVTLSCEQNLNHDAMYWYRQDPGQGLRLIYYSQIVNDFQKGDIAEGYSVSREKKESFPLTVTSAQKNPTAFYLCASSGSSTDTQYFGPGTRLTVL.

This chain's CDR3 is CASRRDRDRGTYEQYF. The CDR3 DNA follows: TGCGCCAGCAGGAGGGATCGGGACAGGGGCACCTACGAGCAGTACTTC. This chain uses TRBV5-1 with TRBJ2-5; 10 bases agree with TRBD1. The DNA end is more similar to TRBJ2-7, so the J call may be wrong. Germline assignment: CDR1 SGHRS and CDR2 YFSETQ. The CDR3 extends over 16 amino acids.

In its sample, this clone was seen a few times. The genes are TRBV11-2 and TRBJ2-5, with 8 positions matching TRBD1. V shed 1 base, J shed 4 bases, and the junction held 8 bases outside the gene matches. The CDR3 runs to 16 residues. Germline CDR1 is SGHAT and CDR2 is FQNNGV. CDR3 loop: CASSLALQGAPETQYF. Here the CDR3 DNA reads TGTGCCAGCAGCTTAGCATTGCAGGGGGCTCCAGAGACCCAGTACTTC.

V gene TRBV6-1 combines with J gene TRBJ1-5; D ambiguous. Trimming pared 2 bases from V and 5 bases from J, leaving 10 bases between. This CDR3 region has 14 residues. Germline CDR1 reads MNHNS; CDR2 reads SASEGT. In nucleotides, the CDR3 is TGTGCCAGCAGTGAATGGCCGTCCTATCAGCCCCAGCATTTT. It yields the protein CASSEWPSYQPQHF.

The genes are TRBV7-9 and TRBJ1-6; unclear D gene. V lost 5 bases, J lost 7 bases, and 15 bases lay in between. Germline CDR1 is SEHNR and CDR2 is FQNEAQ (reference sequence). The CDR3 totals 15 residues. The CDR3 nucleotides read TGTGCCAGCAGCGGAGGCAGTCGAGGGAATTCACCCCTCCACTTT. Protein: CASSGGSRGNSPLHF.

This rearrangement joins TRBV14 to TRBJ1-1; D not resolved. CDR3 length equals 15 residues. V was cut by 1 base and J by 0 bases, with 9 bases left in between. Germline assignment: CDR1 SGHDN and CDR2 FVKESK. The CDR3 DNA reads TGTGCCAGCAGCCAAGGTCGGGTGATGAACACTGAAGCTTTCTTT. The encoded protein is CASSQGRVMNTEAFF.

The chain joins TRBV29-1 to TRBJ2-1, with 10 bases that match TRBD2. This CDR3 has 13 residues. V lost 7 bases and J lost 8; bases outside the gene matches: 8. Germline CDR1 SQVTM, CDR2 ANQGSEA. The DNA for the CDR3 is TGCAGCGCTCCTAGCGGGAGTAACTATGAGCAGTTCTTC. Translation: CSAPSGSNYEQFF.

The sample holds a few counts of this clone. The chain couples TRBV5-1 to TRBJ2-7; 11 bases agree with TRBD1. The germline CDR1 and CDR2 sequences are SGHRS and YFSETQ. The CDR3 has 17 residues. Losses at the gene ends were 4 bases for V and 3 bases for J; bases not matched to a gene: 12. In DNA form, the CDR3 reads TGCGCCAGCAGCCCGGATATAGGGACAGGGGGTTACTACGAGCAGTACTTC. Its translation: CASSPDIGTGGYYEQYF.

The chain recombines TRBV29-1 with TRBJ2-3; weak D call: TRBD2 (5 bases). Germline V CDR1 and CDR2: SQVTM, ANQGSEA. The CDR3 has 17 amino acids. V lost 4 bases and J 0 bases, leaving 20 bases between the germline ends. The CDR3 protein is CSVAPRFDYPSTDTQYF. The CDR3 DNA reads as TGCAGCGTTGCCCCACGCTTCGACTACCCTAGCACAGATACGCAGTATTTT.

The CDR3 nucleotides read TGTGCCAGCAGTTTATCGTCGACAGAACTTTACAATGAGCAGTTCTTC. Its protein product is CASSLSSTELYNEQFF. The rearrangement links TRBV27 to TRBJ2-1; TRBD1 might be the D (5 bases). Trimming pared 0 bases from V and 4 bases from J, leaving 13 bases between. Germline lookup yields CDR1 MNHEY and CDR2 SMNVEV (reference sequence). The CDR3 is 16 amino acids.

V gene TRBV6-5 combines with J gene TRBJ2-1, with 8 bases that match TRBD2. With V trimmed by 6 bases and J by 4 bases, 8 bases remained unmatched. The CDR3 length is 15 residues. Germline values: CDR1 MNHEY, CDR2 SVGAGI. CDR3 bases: TGTGCCAGCAGACCCCTCGGCGGGGGGTACAATGAGCAGTTCTTC. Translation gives CASRPLGGGYNEQFF.

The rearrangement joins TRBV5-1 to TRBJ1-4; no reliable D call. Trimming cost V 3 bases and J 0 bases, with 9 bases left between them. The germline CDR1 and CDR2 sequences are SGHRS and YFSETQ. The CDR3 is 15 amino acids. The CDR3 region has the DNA TGCGCCAGCAGCTCGACACCTGCAACTAATGAAAAACTGTTTTTT. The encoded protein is CASSSTPATNEKLFF.

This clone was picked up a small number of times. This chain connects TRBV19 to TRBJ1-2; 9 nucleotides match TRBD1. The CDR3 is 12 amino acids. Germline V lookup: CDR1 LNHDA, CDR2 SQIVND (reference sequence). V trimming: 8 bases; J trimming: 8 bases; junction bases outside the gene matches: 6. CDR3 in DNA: TGTGCCAGTCGAACAGGGGGCTTCGGCTACACCTTC. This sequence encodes CASRTGGFGYTF. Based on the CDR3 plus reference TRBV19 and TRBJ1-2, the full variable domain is DGGITQSPKYLFRKEGQNVTLSCEQNLNHDAMYWYRQDPGQGLRLIYYSQIVNDFQKGDIAEGYSVSREKKESFPLTVTSAQKNPTAFYLCASRTGGFGYTFGSGTRLTVV.

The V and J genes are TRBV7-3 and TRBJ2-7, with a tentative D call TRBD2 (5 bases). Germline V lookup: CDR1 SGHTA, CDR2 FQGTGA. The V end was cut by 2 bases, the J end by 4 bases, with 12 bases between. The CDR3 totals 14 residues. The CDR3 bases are TGTGCCAGCAGCTTAGGGCCCGGGGAGTACGAGCAGTACTTC. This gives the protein CASSLGPGEYEQYF.

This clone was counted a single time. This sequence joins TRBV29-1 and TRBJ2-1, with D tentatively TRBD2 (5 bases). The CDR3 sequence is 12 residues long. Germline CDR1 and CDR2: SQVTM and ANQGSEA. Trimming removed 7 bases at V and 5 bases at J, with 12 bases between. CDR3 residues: CSAWERNNEQFF. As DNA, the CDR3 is TGCAGCGCATGGGAGCGGAACAATGAGCAGTTCTTC.

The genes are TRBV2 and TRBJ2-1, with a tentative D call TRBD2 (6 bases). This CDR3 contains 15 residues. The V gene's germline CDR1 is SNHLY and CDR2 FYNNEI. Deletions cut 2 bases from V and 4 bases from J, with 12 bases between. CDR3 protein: CASSEQLAGYNEQFF. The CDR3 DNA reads TGTGCCAGCAGTGAACAACTAGCCGGTTACAATGAGCAGTTCTTC.

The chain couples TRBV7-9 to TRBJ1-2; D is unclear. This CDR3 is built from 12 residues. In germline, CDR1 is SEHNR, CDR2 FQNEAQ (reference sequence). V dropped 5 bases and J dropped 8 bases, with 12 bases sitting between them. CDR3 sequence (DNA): TGTGCCAGCAGCCCTGCAATCGGGGGCTACACCTTC. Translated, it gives CASSPAIGGYTF.

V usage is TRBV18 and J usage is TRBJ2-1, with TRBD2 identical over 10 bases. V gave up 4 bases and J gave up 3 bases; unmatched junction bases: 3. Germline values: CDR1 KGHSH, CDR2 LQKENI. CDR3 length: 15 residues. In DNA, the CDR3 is TGTGCCAGCTCACTAGCGGGGGGCATCTACAATGAGCAGTTCTTC. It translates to CASSLAGGIYNEQFF.

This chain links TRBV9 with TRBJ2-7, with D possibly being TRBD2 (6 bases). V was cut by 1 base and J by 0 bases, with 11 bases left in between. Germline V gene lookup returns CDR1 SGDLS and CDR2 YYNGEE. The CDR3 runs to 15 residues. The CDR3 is CASSVLSGASYEQYV. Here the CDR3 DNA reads TGTGCCAGCAGCGTACTGTCGGGAGCCTCCTACGAGCAGTACGTC.

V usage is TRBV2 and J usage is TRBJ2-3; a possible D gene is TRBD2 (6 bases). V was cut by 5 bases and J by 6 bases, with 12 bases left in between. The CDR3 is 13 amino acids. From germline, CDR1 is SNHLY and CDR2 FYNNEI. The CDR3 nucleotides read TGTGCCAGCAGTTTAGCCCGGGGGGATACGCAGTATTTT. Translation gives CASSLARGDTQYF. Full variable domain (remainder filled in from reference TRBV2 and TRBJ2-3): EPEVTQTPSHQVTQMGQEVILRCVPISNHLYFYWYRQILGQKVEFLVSFYNNEISEKSEIFDDQFSVERPDGSNFTLKIRSTKLEDSAMYFCASSLARGDTQYFGPGTRLTVL.

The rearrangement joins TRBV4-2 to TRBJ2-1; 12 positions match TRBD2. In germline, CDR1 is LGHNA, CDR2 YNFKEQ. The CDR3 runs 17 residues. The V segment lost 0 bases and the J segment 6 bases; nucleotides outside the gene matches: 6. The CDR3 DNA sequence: TGTGCCAGCAGCCAAGAGTACGAACTAGCGGGAGGCAATGAGCAGTTCTTC. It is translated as CASSQEYELAGGNEQFF.

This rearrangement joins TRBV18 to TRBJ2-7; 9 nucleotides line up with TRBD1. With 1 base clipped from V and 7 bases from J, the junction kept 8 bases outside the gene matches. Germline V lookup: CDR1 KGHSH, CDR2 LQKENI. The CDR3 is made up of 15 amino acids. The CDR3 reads CASSPRHGTGKEQYV. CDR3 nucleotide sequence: TGTGCCAGCTCACCACGCCACGGGACAGGGAAGGAGCAGTACGTC.

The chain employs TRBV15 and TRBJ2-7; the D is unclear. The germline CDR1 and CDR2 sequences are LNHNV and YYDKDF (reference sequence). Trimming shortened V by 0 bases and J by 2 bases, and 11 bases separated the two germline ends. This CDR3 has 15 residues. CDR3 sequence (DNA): TGTGCCACCAGCAGAGATAGTGGAGTCCCCTACGAGCAGTACTTC. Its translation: CATSRDSGVPYEQYF.

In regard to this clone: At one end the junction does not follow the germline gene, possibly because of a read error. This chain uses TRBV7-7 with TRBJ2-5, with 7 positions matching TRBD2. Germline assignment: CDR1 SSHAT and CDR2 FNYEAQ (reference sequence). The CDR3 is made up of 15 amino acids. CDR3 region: CASSLAGGLQETQYF. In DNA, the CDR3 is TGTGCTAGCAGCTTAGCGGGTGGGCTACAGGAGACCCAGTACTTC.

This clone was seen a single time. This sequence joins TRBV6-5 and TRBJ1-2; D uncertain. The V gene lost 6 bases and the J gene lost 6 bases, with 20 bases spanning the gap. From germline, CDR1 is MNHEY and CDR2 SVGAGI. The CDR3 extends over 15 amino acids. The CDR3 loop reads CASSRLTGSWDGYTF. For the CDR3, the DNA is TGTGCCAGCAGCCGCCTTACGGGGTCATGGGATGGCTACACCTTC.

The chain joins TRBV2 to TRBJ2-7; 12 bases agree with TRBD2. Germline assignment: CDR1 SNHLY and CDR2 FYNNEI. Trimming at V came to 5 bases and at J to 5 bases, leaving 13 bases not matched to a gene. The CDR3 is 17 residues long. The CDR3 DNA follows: TGTGCCAGCAGTAAGGGGCCGCTAGCGGGGGGGGGCCACGAGCAGTACGTC. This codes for CASSKGPLAGGGHEQYV.